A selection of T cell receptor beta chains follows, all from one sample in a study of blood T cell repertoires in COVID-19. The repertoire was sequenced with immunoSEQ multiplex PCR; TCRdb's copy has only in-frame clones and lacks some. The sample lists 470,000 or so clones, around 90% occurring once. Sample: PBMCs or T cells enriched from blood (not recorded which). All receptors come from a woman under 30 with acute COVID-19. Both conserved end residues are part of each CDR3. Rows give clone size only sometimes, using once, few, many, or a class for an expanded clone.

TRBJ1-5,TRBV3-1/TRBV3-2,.,CASSQGFGGVSNQPQHF
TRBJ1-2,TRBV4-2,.,CASSQEKGQASYGYTF
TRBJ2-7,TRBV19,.,CASSLGLWTYEQYF
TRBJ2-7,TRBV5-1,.,CASKHGHRSDYEQYF
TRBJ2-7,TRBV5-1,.,CATRRDTGIYEQYF
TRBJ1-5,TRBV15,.,CATSRDRGSNQPQHF
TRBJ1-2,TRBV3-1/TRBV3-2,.,CASSQGAVYGYTF
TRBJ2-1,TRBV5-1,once,CASSLVTSGGLSEQFF
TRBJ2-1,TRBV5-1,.,CASSPGGTDYNEQFF
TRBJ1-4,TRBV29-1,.,CSVVGAATNEKLFF
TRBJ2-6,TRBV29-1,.,CSVESRGSAGGANVLTF
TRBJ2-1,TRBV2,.,CASTVQAGRVYNEQFF
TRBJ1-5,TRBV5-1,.,CASSPGHSNQPQHF
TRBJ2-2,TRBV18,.,CASSPFSRANTGELFF
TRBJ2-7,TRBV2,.,CASRPGLAGSYEQYF
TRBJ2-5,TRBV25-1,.,CASSVDRGSWETQYF
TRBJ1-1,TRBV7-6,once,CASSPLGGQGIRTEAFF
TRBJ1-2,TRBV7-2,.,CASSLAIKVDRNYGYTF
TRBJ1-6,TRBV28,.,CASSPGTDSYNSPLHF
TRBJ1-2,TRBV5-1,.,CASSLEPGQGAFSYGYTF
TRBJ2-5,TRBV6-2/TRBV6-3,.,CASSLQGQGTETQYF
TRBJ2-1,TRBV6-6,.,CASSYPYNEQFF
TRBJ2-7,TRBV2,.,CASFAGDSYEQYF
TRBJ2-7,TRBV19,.,CASSKGGGAPYEQYF
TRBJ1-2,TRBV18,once,CASSPPRGSGYTF
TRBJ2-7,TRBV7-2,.,CASSLDELAGGPYEQYF
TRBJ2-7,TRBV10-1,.,CASSDGQGYEQYF
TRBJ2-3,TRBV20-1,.,CSASSGRAGDTQYF
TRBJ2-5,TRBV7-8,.,CASRPTSGRIETQYF
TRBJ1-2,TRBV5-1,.,CASSLGDSNYGYTF
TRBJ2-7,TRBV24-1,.,CATSDLLTGEAYEQYF
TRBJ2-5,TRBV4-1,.,CASSQGLAGGPRETQYF
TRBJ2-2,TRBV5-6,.,CASSLATSGRFTGELFF
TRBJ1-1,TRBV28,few,CASRREQGGAFF
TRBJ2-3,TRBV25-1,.,CASSEGLAEFTDTQYF
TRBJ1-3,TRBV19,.,CASSRDRGNTIYF
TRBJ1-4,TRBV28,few,CASSGTGPNEKLFF
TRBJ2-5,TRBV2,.,CASSEMRKETQYF
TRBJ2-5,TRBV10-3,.,CAIKGFGGSPPQETQYF
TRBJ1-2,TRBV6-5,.,CASSRNAGTGYGYTF
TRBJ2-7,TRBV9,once,CASSVGGETYEQYF